This T cell receptor beta chain was recorded in a study of metastatic and nonmetastatic thyroid tumors. This CDR3 comprises 14 residues. Germline CDR1 is SGHTA and CDR2 is FQGNSA. The ends were cut back, 1 base at V and 6 bases at J, with 13 bases in the middle. There were no patients who had received any treatment before thyroid surgery. TCRdb re-called clones from the PCR reads using MiXCR. Found here are around 19,000 clones, around a third of them singletons; the top ten hold approximately 14%. The chain links TRBV7-2 to TRBJ2-7; D gene unclear. Sequenced sample: blood. This TCR derives from a female donor with papillary thyroid cancer or a benign thyroid nodule (not recorded which). Some clones in this sample may be carry-over from other donors' samples. DNA for the CDR3: TGTGCCAGCAGCTTAGAACTGGGCCTTGGCGAGCAGTACTTC. It specifies CASSLELGLGEQYF.